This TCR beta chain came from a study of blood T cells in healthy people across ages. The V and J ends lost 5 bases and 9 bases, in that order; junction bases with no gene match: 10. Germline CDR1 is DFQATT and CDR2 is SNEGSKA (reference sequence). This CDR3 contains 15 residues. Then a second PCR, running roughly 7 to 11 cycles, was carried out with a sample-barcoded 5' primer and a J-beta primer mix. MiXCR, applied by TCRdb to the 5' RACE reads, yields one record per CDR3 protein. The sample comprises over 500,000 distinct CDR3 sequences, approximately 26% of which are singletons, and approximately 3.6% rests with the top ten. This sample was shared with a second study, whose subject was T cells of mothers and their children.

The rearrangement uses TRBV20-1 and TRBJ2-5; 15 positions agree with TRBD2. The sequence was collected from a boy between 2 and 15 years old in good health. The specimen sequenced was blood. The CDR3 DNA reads TGCAGTGCTGAGAAGGGACTAGCGGGGGGTTCGCCCCAGTACTTC. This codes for CSAEKGLAGGSPQYF.